The 2 T cell receptor beta chains below were found in one sample sequenced in a study of patients and donors after allogeneic stem cell transplantation. TCRdb independently ran MiXCR on the RT-PCR reads; one entry per CDR3 protein. Of about 960,000 distinct CDR3 sequences listed, about a sixth are singletons. The sample was blood, either unsorted or a sorted T cell fraction (not recorded which). The receptors originated from a human donor who was either an allogeneic HSCT recipient or a stem cell or donor lymphocyte infusion donor (not recorded which). It is not recorded whose cells these are; they may come from a transplant donor.

J is TRBJ1-1 and V is TRBV29-1; D is perhaps TRBD1 (6 bases). The CDR3 length is 17 residues. V was trimmed by 1 base and J by 0 bases, leaving 18 bases between them. Germline assignment: CDR1 SQVTM and CDR2 ANQGSEA. The CDR3 region is CSVEGARGGVMNTEAFF. In DNA, the CDR3 is TGCAGCGTTGAAGGTGCCAGGGGAGGGGTGATGAACACTGAAGCTTTCTTT.

This clonotype was counted at least ten times. The genes are TRBV12-3 or TRBV12-4 and TRBJ1-5; 11 nucleotides agree with TRBD1. V dropped 6 bases and J dropped 3; count of bases not matched to a gene: 4. This CDR3 comprises 15 residues. In DNA, the CDR3 is TGTGCCAGCAGCTTGGGACAGGGGGTCAATCAGCCCCAGCATTTT. It yields the protein CASSLGQGVNQPQHF.